The sequence of this T cell receptor beta chain was determined in a study of OX40 agonist ivuxolimab in advanced cancers. Study as a whole: Every patient in dose escalation had hepatocellular carcinoma, melanoma, renal cell or head and neck cancer.

Clones were sequenced by immunoSEQ multiplex PCR, and TCRdb holds only the in-frame ones, with some missing. The sample includes 77,000 or so clones, 80% to 90% of them seen just once. The germline V gene has CDR1 MNHNS and CDR2 SASEGT. V lost 4 bases, J lost 0 bases, and 6 bases lay in between. This CDR3 contains 13 residues. The receptor was derived from an adult with an advanced solid tumor such as melanoma, head and neck, liver or kidney cancer. The sequencing used CD4+ or CD8+ T cells sorted from blood, collected in a trial of the OX40 agonist ivuxolimab. The chain joins TRBV6-1 to TRBJ1-1; D gene uncertain. The CDR3 DNA reads TGTGCCAGCAGTGCGGTGATGAACACTGAAGCTTTCTTT. Translated, it gives CASSAVMNTEAFF.